This TCR beta chain originates from a study of technical replicates of blood from several donors. Germline V gives CDR1 SGHVS, CDR2 FQNEAQ. This CDR3 region has 15 residues. The V and J ends lost 6 bases and 0 bases respectively, with 12 bases between them. Clones were read by immunoSEQ multiplex PCR, and TCRdb kept only the in-frame ones, dropping some. Among approximately 93,000 clones listed, roughly 94% were seen once. The J gene is TRBJ1-3, the V gene TRBV7-8; D may be TRBD1 (6 bases). This clonotype was sampled from a human donor in good health. The sequenced sample was T cells isolated from PBMCs. The CDR3 is CASREGTRSGNTIYF. The CDR3 coding sequence is TGTGCCAGCAGGGAAGGGACACGCTCTGGAAACACCATATATTTT.